A selection of T cell receptor beta chains follows, all from one sample in a study of T cells in Graves' hyperthyroidism and ophthalmopathy. TCRdb analysed the multiplex PCR reads with MiXCR anew, one entry per CDR3 protein. The repertoire holds 100,000 to 140,000 distinct CDR3 sequences, with roughly 15% as singletons. What was sequenced was blood. The receptors were gathered from a woman between 45 and 65 years old with Graves' hyperthyroidism. The CDR3 runs from the conserved cysteine through the conserved F or W. A D gene is named only where the DNA matches it firmly. Some rows mark clone size as missing; the rest say once, few, many or name a class of expanded clone.

>11|NA|TRBV12-3/TRBV12-4|NA|TRBJ2-1
TGTGCCAGCAGTTTGACTAGAGAGCAGTTCTTC
CASSLTREQFF
>14|TRBD2|TRBV11-1|NA|TRBJ2-4
TGTGCCAGCAGTGTGACTAGCGGGAGCGACATTCAGTACTTC
CASSVTSGSDIQYF
>16|NA|TRBV7-3|many|TRBJ2-1
TGTGCCAGCAGCTTAACAGGTACCAGCTCCTACAATGAGCAGTTCTTC
CASSLTGTSSYNEQFF
>14|NA|TRBV5-1|many|TRBJ1-2
TGCGCCAGCAGCTTGGTGGACAGAAGCTATGGCTACACCTTC
CASSLVDRSYGYTF
>14|NA|TRBV11-2|many|TRBJ2-4
TGTGCCAGCAGCGCCCGGCAGGGGTCAAACATTCAGTACTTC
CASSARQGSNIQYF
>14|NA|TRBV5-5|NA|TRBJ1-4
TGTGCCAGCAGCTTGCAGAGGGATCGAGAAAAACTGTTTTTT
CASSLQRDREKLFF
>17|TRBD1|TRBV4-1|few|TRBJ1-5
TGCGCCAGCAGCCTGACTATGGCAGGGGGAATCGGTCAGCCCCAGCATTTT
CASSLTMAGGIGQPQHF
>14|NA|TRBV11-2|once|TRBJ2-5
TGTGCCAGCAGCATCAAGGGGTCACAAGAGACCCAGTACTTC
CASSIKGSQETQYF
>15|TRBD2|TRBV7-2|many|TRBJ2-3
TGTGCCAGCAGCTGGTCGGCGGGAGGGTTTGATACGCAGTATTTT
CASSWSAGGFDTQYF
>15|TRBD2|TRBV5-1|many|TRBJ2-1
TGCGCCAGCAGCCCGGGGAGCGGGAGCGTCAATGAGCAGTTCTTC
CASSPGSGSVNEQFF
>15|NA|TRBV6-2/TRBV6-3|NA|TRBJ1-5
TGTGCCAGCAGTTACTCGGCAGGGGAGGGACAGCCCCAGCATTTT
CASSYSAGEGQPQHF
>14|NA|TRBV2|many|TRBJ2-2
TGTGCCAGCAGCTCTTCCACGAACACCGGGGAGCTGTTTTTT
CASSSSTNTGELFF
>14|NA|TRBV5-5|NA|TRBJ2-7
TGTGCCAGCAGCTTGGGACATAACACCTACGAGCAGTACTTC
CASSLGHNTYEQYF
>13|TRBD2|TRBV10-1|many|TRBJ2-5
TGCGCCAGACTAGCGGGAGGCGTGGAGACCCAGTACTTC
CARLAGGVETQYF
>15|TRBD1|TRBV6-2/TRBV6-3|NA|TRBJ1-4
TGTGCCAGCAGGCGAACAGGGGGCCTAGGTGAAAAACTGTTTTTT
CASRRTGGLGEKLFF
>16|TRBD2|TRBV24-1|many|TRBJ2-5
TGTGCCACCAGTGACCCAACGACTAGCGGGAGAGCCACCCAGTACTTC
CATSDPTTSGRATQYF
>14|NA|TRBV7-9|many|TRBJ2-3
TGTGCCAGCAGCTTCCCGGGCCGCACAGATACGCAGTATTTT
CASSFPGRTDTQYF
>14|NA|TRBV3-1|few|TRBJ2-3
TGTGCCAGCAGCCAAGATTTGCGGGGAGATACGCAGTATTTT
CASSQDLRGDTQYF
>14|NA|TRBV11-2|many|TRBJ2-1
TGTGCCAGCAGCTTAGATCGGGGATACAATGAGCAGTTCTTC
CASSLDRGYNEQFF
>16|TRBD2|TRBV2|NA|TRBJ2-1
TGTGCCAGCAGTACCCCGGGACTAGCGGTTTACAATGAGCAGTTCTTC
CASSTPGLAVYNEQFF
>16|TRBD1|TRBV7-2|NA|TRBJ2-5
TGTGCCAGCAGCGTGGACAGGGGTACTAGAATGGAGACCCAGTACTTC
CASSVDRGTRMETQYF
>11|NA|TRBV12-3/TRBV12-4|once|TRBJ2-7
TGTGCCAGCAGGGGCCGCCGCGAGCAGTACTTC
CASRGRREQYF
>11|TRBD1|TRBV30|NA|TRBJ1-2
TGTGCCTGGACAGGGGGGCTTGGCTACACCTTC
CAWTGGLGYTF
>13|NA|TRBV12-3/TRBV12-4|many|TRBJ2-2
TGTGCCAGCAGGGGAGGAGAGTTCGGGGAGCTGTTTTTT
CASRGGEFGELFF
>15|TRBD1|TRBV5-4|NA|TRBJ2-3
TGTGCCAGCAGCTACGGGACAGGGACGACAGATACGCAGTATTTT
CASSYGTGTTDTQYF
>15|NA|TRBV28|many|TRBJ2-7
TGTGCCAGCAGCGCCTCCGGGACCGCATCCTACGAGCAGTACTTC
CASSASGTASYEQYF
>13|NA|TRBV7-6|NA|TRBJ2-1
TGTGCCAGCAGCTCCAGCCTTAGCGGTGAGCAGTTCTTC
CASSSSLSGEQFF
>14|TRBD1|TRBV11-2|NA|TRBJ2-7
TGTGCCAGCAGCTTAACGGGACAGGGCTACGAGCAGTACTTC
CASSLTGQGYEQYF
>15|TRBD1|TRBV2|many|TRBJ1-4
TGTGCCAGCAGCGCCGACAGGGCCAGGAATGAAAAACTGTTTTTT
CASSADRARNEKLFF
>16|TRBD2|TRBV7-9|many|TRBJ2-3
TGTGCCAGCAGCTTATTGGTACTAGCGGGGGCAGATACGCAGTATTTT
CASSLLVLAGADTQYF
>16|NA|TRBV28|many|TRBJ2-1
TGTGCCAGCAGTTTAGGGGGGGCAGCTCAAGGGAATGAGCAGTTCTTC
CASSLGGAAQGNEQFF
>15|NA|TRBV2|many|TRBJ1-2
TGTGCCAGCACCCACGTGGGAGGGGGATTCTATGGCTACACCTTC
CASTHVGGGFYGYTF
>15|NA|TRBV27|many|TRBJ2-7
TGTGCCAGCAGTCGTGCTAGCGCTAACTCCTACGAGCAGTACTTC
CASSRASANSYEQYF
>14|NA|TRBV5-1|many|TRBJ2-1
TGCGCCAGCAGCTTCGGGGACGCGGCCCATGAGCAGTTCTTC
CASSFGDAAHEQFF
>13|NA|TRBV6-6|many|TRBJ1-4
TGTGCCAGCAGTTACACGAAGGGGGAAAAACTGTTTTTT
CASSYTKGEKLFF
>15|TRBD2|TRBV5-5|few|TRBJ2-3
TGTGCCAGCAGCTTGCTAGCGGGCCACACAGATACGCAGTATTTT
CASSLLAGHTDTQYF
>14|TRBD2|TRBV2|many|TRBJ2-3
TGTGCCAGCAGTGTACTAGCGATCACAGATACGCAGTATTTT
CASSVLAITDTQYF